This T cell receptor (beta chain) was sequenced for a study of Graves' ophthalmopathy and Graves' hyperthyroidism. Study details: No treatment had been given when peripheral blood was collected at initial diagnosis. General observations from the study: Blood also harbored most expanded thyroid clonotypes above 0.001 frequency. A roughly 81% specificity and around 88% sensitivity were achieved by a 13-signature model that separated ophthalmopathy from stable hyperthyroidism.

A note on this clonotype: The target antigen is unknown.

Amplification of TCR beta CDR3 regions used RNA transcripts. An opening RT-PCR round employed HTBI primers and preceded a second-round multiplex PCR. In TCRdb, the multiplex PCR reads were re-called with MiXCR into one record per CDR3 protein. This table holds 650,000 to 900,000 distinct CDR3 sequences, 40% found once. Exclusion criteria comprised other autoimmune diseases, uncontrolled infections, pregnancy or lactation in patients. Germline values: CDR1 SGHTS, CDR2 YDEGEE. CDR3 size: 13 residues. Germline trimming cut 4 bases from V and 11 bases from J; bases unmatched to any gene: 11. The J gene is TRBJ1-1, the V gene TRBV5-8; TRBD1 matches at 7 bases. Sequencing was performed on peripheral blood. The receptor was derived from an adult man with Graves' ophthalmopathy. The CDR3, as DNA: TGTGCCAGCAGCCAAGGGACAGAGGTTTTGGCTTTCTTT. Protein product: CASSQGTEVLAFF.